The 27 T cell receptor beta chains listed next were all sequenced from one sample in a study of graft-versus-host responses after intestinal transplantation. Clones were read by immunoSEQ multiplex PCR, and TCRdb kept only the in-frame ones, dropping some. The sample records 95,000 to 130,000 clones, 75% to 95% being singletons. These receptors are not linked to any known antigen. Sequencing used unstimulated CD4+ T cells sorted from spleen or lymph node cells, obtained before intestinal transplant. The receptors were sampled from a human donor who received an intestinal transplant.

The chain couples TRBV5-1 to TRBJ2-5; D possibly corresponds to TRBD2 (5 bases). The V gene lost 1 base and the J gene lost 1 base, with 8 bases spanning the gap. This CDR3 comprises 14 residues. Germline CDR1 is SGHRS and CDR2 is YFSETQ. CDR3 protein: CASSLYGVQETQYF. DNA of the CDR3: TGCGCCAGCAGCTTGTACGGGGTCCAAGAGACCCAGTACTTC.

The gene calls are TRBV2 and TRBJ2-7; D is unresolved. The CDR3 has 12 amino acids. The germline V gene has CDR1 SNHLY and CDR2 FYNNEI. Trimming pared 8 bases from V and 0 bases from J, leaving 8 bases between. Here the CDR3 reads CASYGSSYEQYF. CDR3 in DNA: TGTGCCAGCTACGGTTCCTCCTACGAGCAGTACTTC.

The J gene is TRBJ2-2, the V gene TRBV27, with D perhaps TRBD1 (6 bases). V dropped 5 bases and J dropped 7 bases, with 20 bases sitting between them. The CDR3 consists of 16 residues. Germline values: CDR1 MNHEY, CDR2 SMNVEV (reference sequence). The CDR3 here is CASSRRGSTSFGELFF. DNA for the CDR3: TGTGCCAGCAGTCGTAGGGGGTCCACCAGCTTCGGGGAGCTGTTTTTT.

The rearrangement joins TRBV18 to TRBJ1-2, with 8 bases matching TRBD1. In germline, CDR1 is KGHSH, CDR2 LQKENI. With 3 bases clipped from V and 4 bases from J, the junction kept 4 bases outside the gene matches. The CDR3 spans 14 residues. CDR3 nucleotide sequence: TGTGCCAGCTCACCGATAGACAGGGGCTATGGCTACACCTTC. Translation gives CASSPIDRGYGYTF.

V gene TRBV11-2 combines with J gene TRBJ1-5; D might be TRBD1 (6 bases). Germline CDR1 is SGHAT and CDR2 is FQNNGV. The CDR3 totals 13 residues. The germline V and J ends were trimmed by 5 bases and 7 bases, with 12 bases remaining between them. CDR3 residues: CASSPTGNQPQHF. As DNA, the CDR3 is TGTGCCAGCAGCCCTACAGGGAACCAGCCCCAGCATTTT.

The chain couples TRBV6-1 to TRBJ1-2; D ambiguous. V was clipped by 5 bases and J by 8 bases, with 15 bases between them. Looked up from germline, CDR1 is MNHNS and CDR2 is SASEGT. This CDR3 has 13 amino acids. The CDR3 sequence: CASSPWPSGGYTF. CDR3 in DNA: TGTGCCAGCAGTCCCTGGCCTTCGGGGGGCTACACCTTC.

This chain links TRBV5-4 with TRBJ1-2; the D is unclear. This CDR3 is 13 amino acids long. The V gene lost 4 bases and the J gene lost 4 bases, with 11 bases spanning the gap. Germline CDR1 reads SGHNT; CDR2 reads YYREEE (reference sequence). Here the CDR3 reads CASSPGSVYGYTF. Written as DNA, the CDR3 is TGTGCCAGCAGCCCCGGGAGTGTCTATGGCTACACCTTC.

The rearrangement uses TRBV18 and TRBJ1-6; D ambiguous. V lost 3 bases and J lost 4, with 19 bases in between. The V gene's germline CDR1 is KGHSH and CDR2 LQKENI. This CDR3 has 18 amino acids. The CDR3 DNA reads TGTGCCAGCTCACCGACATTCCAGCGGAAAAGTTATAATTCACCCCTCCACTTT. This gives the protein CASSPTFQRKSYNSPLHF. The full variable domain, in which reference TRBV18 and TRBJ1-6 provide the parts outside the CDR3, is NAGVMQNPRHLVRRRGQEARLRCSPMKGHSHVYWYRQLPEEGLKFMVYLQKENIIDESGMPKERFSAEFPKEGPSILRIQQVVRGDSAAYFCASSPTFQRKSYNSPLHFGNGTRLTVT.

This clone was counted once. The chain couples TRBV4-1 to TRBJ1-4; 9 bases align to TRBD1. This CDR3 contains 16 residues. The germline V gene encodes CDR1 MGHRA and CDR2 YSYEKL. Trimming at V came to 4 bases and at J to 7 bases, leaving 10 bases not matched to a gene. The CDR3 loop reads CASSPTGTGFIEKLFF. For the CDR3, the DNA is TGCGCCAGCAGCCCAACCGGGACAGGGTTTATTGAAAAACTGTTTTTT.

The chain couples TRBV5-4 to TRBJ2-2, with 11 bases matching TRBD2. The germline V gene has CDR1 SGHNT and CDR2 YYREEE (reference sequence). With 3 bases clipped from V and 3 bases from J, the junction kept 4 bases outside the gene matches. The CDR3 runs to 16 residues. CDR3 DNA sequence: TGTGCCAGCAGCTCCCTAGCGGGGGGTTACACCGGGGAGCTGTTTTTT. Translated: CASSSLAGGYTGELFF.

The chain recombines TRBV5-1 with TRBJ2-3, with TRBD2 matching 7 bases. V was clipped by 0 bases and J by 4 bases; unmatched bases: 5. Germline V gives CDR1 SGHRS, CDR2 YFSETQ. This CDR3 has 15 residues. DNA for the CDR3: TGCGCCAGCAGCTTGGTTCCCAGCGGGGCAGATACGCAGTATTTT. Translation: CASSLVPSGADTQYF.

The gene calls are TRBV5-1 and TRBJ1-1, with D perhaps matching TRBD1 (6 bases). CDR3 length: 12 amino acids. V was shortened by 5 bases and J by 1 base, with 6 bases between the two germline ends. Germline V gene sequence: CDR1 SGHRS, CDR2 YFSETQ. CDR3 nucleotides: TGCGCCAGCAGGGGACAGAACACTGAAGCTTTCTTT. This encodes CASRGQNTEAFF.

The chain employs TRBV27 and TRBJ1-2, with 7 bases matching TRBD1. V was clipped by 5 bases and J by 7 bases; unmatched bases: 10. CDR3 length: 14 residues. The V gene's germline CDR1 is MNHEY and CDR2 SMNVEV (reference sequence). CDR3 protein: CASSALTGFSGYTF. The CDR3 DNA is TGTGCCAGCAGTGCTCTGACAGGGTTTAGTGGCTACACCTTC.

The rearrangement uses TRBV19 and TRBJ2-7, with D possibly TRBD2 on 6 matching bases. Germline V lookup: CDR1 LNHDA, CDR2 SQIVND (reference sequence). Trimming shortened V by 3 bases and J by 5 bases, and 14 bases separated the two germline ends. CDR3 length: 14 residues. CDR3 coding DNA: TGTGCCAGTAGTATCTTCGGGGGAGGAGACGAGCAGTACTTC. This translates into CASSIFGGGDEQYF.

This clone was counted a single time. The CDR3 here is CSVAQAGETQYF. The CDR3 DNA follows: TGCAGCGTTGCGCAGGCTGGGGAGACCCAGTACTTC. The rearrangement links TRBV29-1 to TRBJ2-5; unclear D gene. CDR1 and CDR2 (germline): SQVTM, ANQGSEA. The CDR3 is 12 amino acids. V lost 4 bases and J lost 5, with 11 bases in between.

CDR3 bases: TGTGCCAGCAGCACACAGGGATATACTGAAGCTTTCTTT. Translated, it gives CASSTQGYTEAFF. The rearrangement uses TRBV9 and TRBJ1-1, with a tentative D call TRBD1 (6 bases). V lost 4 bases and J lost 5, with 12 bases in between. The CDR3 length is 13 residues. Germline V gene lookup returns CDR1 SGDLS and CDR2 YYNGEE.

This chain links TRBV21-1 with TRBJ2-2; no DNA check was done on the table's D call, TRBD2. TRBV21-1 has pseudogene status. CDR3 length: 15 amino acids. The CDR3 DNA follows: TGTGCCAGCAGCGCGGGACCGCCTCCAACCGGGGAGCTGTTTTTT. Its translation: CASSAGPPPTGELFF.

The chain combines TRBV30 with TRBJ1-2; D is undetermined. CDR3 length equals 12 residues. Germline V lookup: CDR1 GTSNPN, CDR2 SVGIG (reference sequence). V was clipped by 5 bases and J by 4 bases, with 11 bases between them. The CDR3 loop reads CAWAGSSYGYTF. The CDR3 region has the DNA TGTGCCTGGGCCGGGTCGAGCTATGGCTACACCTTC. The full variable domain, in which reference TRBV30 and TRBJ1-2 provide the parts outside the CDR3, is SQTIHQWPATLVQPVGSPLSLECTVEGTSNPNLYWYRQAAGRGLQLLFYSVGIGQISSEVPQNLSASRPQDRQFILSSKKLLLSDSGFYLCAWAGSSYGYTFGSGTRLTVV.

This sequence joins TRBV2 and TRBJ1-6, with D unresolved. With 1 base removed from V and 9 bases from J, the gap between germline ends came to 13 bases. CDR3 length equals 15 residues. The germline CDR1 and CDR2 sequences are SNHLY and FYNNEI. The DNA of the CDR3 is TGTGCCAGCAGTGAAGTGGCAGCCGGAGGTTCACCCCTCCACTTT. It encodes CASSEVAAGGSPLHF.

The J gene is TRBJ1-2, the V gene TRBV28, with D unclear. V lost 6 bases and J 5 bases, leaving 10 bases between the germline ends. The germline CDR1 and CDR2 sequences are MDHEN and SYDVKM. The CDR3 is 12 residues long. CDR3 loop: CASRSIKYGYTF. The CDR3 DNA reads TGTGCCAGCAGGTCTATAAAATATGGCTACACCTTC.

This chain links TRBV6-5 with TRBJ1-1; D is uncertain. The V gene's germline CDR1 is MNHEY and CDR2 SVGAGI. The CDR3 is made up of 12 amino acids. V lost 2 bases, J lost 4 bases, and 5 bases lay in between. This CDR3 is CASSYGPTEAFF. As DNA, the CDR3 is TGTGCCAGCAGTTACGGGCCCACTGAAGCTTTCTTT.

The rearrangement joins TRBV9 to TRBJ2-1, with 8 bases aligning to TRBD2. Looked up from germline, CDR1 is SGDLS and CDR2 is YYNGEE. J was trimmed by 8 bases and V by 0 bases; bases with no gene match: 7. The CDR3 length is 15 residues. The CDR3 coding sequence is TGTGCCAGCAGCGTAGCGGGAGGGCCAATTTATGAGCAGTTCTTC. Translating it yields CASSVAGGPIYEQFF. The full variable domain, with the rest looked up from reference TRBV9 and TRBJ2-1, is DSGVTQTPKHLITATGQRVTLRCSPRSGDLSVYWYQQSLDQGLQFLIQYYNGEERAKGNILERFSAQQFPDLHSELNLSSLELGDSALYFCASSVAGGPIYEQFFGPGTRLTVL.

This rearrangement joins TRBV5-4 to TRBJ2-2; possibly TRBD2 for D (6 bases). CDR3 length: 15 residues. Germline CDR1 SGHNT, CDR2 YYREEE (reference sequence). The V end lost 4 bases, the J end lost 2 bases, and 12 bases lay between the germline ends. CDR3 nucleotide sequence: TGTGCCAGCAGCGTTCTAGCGAGTAACACCGGGGAGCTGTTTTTT. This translates into CASSVLASNTGELFF.

In its sample, this clone was seen once. This chain uses TRBV11-2 with TRBJ2-1; 9 bases agree with TRBD1. From germline, CDR1 is SGHAT and CDR2 FQNNGV. The V segment lost 4 bases and the J segment 10 bases; nucleotides outside the gene matches: 2. This CDR3 region has 12 residues. CDR3 bases: TGTGCCAGCAGCTCGGACAGGGGCGAGCAGTTCTTC. It specifies CASSSDRGEQFF. Full variable domain (outside the CDR3, taken from reference TRBV11-2 and TRBJ2-1): EAGVAQSPRYKIIEKRQSVAFWCNPISGHATLYWYQQILGQGPKLLIQFQNNGVVDDSQLPKDRFSAERLKGVDSTLKIQPAKLEDSAVYLCASSSDRGEQFFGPGTRLTVL.

The chain couples TRBV28 to TRBJ1-3; D not resolved. V was pared by 3 bases and J by 6 bases, with 6 bases between. The CDR3 consists of 12 residues. Germline V gene data show CDR1 as MDHEN and CDR2 as SYDVKM. CDR3 DNA sequence: TGTGCCAGCAGTTTGAGGCAAAACACCATATATTTT. Translating it yields CASSLRQNTIYF.

To note about this clone: The identical CDR3 is also encoded by other nucleotide sequences in the sample. The CDR3 nucleotides read TGCACCAGCAGCCAAGATCCCCATGGGCTGAATGAAAAACTGTTTTTT. Its translation: CTSSQDPHGLNEKLFF. The gene calls are TRBV1 and TRBJ1-4; TRBD1, the table's D call, lacks a check against the DNA. TRBV1 is a known pseudogene. CDR3 length: 16 amino acids.

The chain has TRBV28 and TRBJ2-7, with D unresolved. The CDR3 extends over 16 amino acids. Trimming removed 2 bases from V and 2 bases from J, with 16 bases in between. Germline V CDR1 and CDR2: MDHEN, SYDVKM. The CDR3 nucleotides read TGTGCCAGCAGTTTAACAGATCTGACGGTGACCTACGAGCAGTACTTC. Translation: CASSLTDLTVTYEQYF.